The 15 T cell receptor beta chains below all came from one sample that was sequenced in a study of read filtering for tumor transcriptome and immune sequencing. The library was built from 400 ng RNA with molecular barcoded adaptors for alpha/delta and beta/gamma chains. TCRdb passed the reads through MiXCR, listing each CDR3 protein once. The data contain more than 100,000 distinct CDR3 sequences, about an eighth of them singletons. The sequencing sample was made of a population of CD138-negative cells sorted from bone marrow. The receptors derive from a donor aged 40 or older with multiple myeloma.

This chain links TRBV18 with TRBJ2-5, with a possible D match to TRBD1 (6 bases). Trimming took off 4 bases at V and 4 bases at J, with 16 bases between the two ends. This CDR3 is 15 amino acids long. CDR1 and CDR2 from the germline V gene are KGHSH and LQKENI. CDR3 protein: CASSRGQDPSETQYF. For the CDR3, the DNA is TGTGCCAGCTCACGGGGGCAAGACCCGTCAGAGACCCAGTACTTC.

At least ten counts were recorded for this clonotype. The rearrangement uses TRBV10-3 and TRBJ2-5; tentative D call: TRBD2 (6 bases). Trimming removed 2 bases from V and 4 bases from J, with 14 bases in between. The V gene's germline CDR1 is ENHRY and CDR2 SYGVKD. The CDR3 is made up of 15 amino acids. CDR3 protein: CAISEKSGAGETQYF. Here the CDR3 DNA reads TGTGCCATCAGTGAGAAGAGTGGAGCGGGAGAGACCCAGTACTTC.

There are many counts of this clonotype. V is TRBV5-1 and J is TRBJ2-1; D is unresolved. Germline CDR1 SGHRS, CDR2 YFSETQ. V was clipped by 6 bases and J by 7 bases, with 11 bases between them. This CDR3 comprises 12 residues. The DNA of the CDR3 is TGCGCCAGCAACCGGCTACCAAATGAGCAGTTCTTC. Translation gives CASNRLPNEQFF.

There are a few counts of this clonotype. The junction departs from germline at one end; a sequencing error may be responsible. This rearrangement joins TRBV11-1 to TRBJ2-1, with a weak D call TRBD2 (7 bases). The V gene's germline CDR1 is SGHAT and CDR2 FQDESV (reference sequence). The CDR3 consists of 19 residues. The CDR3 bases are TGTGCCAGCAGCCGCAGGGGCGGGGGACGCGGAGGTTCCTATAATGAGCAGTTCTTC. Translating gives CASSRRGGGRGGSYNEQFF.

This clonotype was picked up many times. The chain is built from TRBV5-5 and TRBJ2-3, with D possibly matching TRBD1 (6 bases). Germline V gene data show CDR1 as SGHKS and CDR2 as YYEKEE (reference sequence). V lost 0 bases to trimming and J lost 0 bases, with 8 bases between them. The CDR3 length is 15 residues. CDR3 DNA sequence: TGTGCCAGCAGCTTGGATGGACAGAGCACAGATACGCAGTATTTT. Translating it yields CASSLDGQSTDTQYF.

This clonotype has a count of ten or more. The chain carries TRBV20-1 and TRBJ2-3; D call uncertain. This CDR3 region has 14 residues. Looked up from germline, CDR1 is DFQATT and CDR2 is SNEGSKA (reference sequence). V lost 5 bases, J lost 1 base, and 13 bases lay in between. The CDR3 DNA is TGCAGTGCTCTACACAGATACCGCACAGATACGCAGTATTTT. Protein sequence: CSALHRYRTDTQYF.

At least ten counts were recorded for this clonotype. CDR3 residues: CASSRGGYEQYF. The CDR3 nucleotides are TGTGCCAGCAGTCGTGGGGGGTACGAGCAGTACTTC. The chain carries TRBV12-3 or TRBV12-4 and TRBJ2-7, with D possibly TRBD2 on 6 matching bases. This CDR3 has 12 residues. Trimming cost V 5 bases and J 4 bases, with 9 bases left between them.

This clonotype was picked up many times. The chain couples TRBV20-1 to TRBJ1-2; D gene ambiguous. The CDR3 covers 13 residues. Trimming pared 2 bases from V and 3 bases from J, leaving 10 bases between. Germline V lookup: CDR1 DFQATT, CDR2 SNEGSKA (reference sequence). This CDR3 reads CSARRTAHYGYTF. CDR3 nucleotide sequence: TGCAGTGCTAGAAGGACGGCGCACTATGGCTACACCTTC.

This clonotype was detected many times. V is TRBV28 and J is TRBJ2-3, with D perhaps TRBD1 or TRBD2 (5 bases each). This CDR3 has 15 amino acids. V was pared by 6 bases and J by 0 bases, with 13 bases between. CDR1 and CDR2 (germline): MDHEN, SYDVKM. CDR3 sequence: CASSWAGRSTDTQYF. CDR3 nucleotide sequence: TGTGCCAGCAGCTGGGCAGGGAGAAGCACAGATACGCAGTATTTT.

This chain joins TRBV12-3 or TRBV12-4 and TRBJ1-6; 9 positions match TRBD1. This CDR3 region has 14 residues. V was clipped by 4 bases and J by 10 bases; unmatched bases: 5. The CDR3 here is CASSSGQGQSPLHF. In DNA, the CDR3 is TGTGCCAGCAGTTCCGGACAGGGGCAATCACCCCTCCACTTT.

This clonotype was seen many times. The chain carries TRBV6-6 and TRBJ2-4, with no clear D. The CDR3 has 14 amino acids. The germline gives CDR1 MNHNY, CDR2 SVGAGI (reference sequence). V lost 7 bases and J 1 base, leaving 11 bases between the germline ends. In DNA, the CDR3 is TGTGCCAGCACAGATAGTGGGGCCAAAAACATTCAGTACTTC. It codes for CASTDSGAKNIQYF.

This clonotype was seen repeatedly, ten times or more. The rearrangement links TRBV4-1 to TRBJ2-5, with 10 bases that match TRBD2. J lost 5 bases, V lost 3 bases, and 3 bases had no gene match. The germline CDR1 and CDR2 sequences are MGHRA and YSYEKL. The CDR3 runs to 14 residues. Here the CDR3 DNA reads TGCGCCAGCAGCCACAGCGGGAGGGTTGAGACCCAGTACTTC. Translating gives CASSHSGRVETQYF.

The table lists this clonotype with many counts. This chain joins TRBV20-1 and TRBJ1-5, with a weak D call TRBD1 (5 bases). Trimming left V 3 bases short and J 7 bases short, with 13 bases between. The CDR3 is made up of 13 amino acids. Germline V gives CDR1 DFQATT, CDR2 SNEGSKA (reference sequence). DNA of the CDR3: TGCAGTGCTAGGTCTGGGGCAGGCCAGCCCCAGCATTTT. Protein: CSARSGAGQPQHF.

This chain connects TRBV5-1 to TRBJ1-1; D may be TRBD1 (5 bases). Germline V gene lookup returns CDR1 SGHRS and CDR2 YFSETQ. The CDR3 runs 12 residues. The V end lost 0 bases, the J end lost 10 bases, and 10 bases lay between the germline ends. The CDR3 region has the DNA TGCGCCAGCAGCTTGGTAGGGGTTGGAGCTTTCTTT. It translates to CASSLVGVGAFF. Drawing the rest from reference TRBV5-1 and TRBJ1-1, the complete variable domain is KAGVTQTPRYLIKTRGQQVTLSCSPISGHRSVSWYQQTPGQGLQFLFEYFSETQRNKGNFPGRFSGRQFSNSRSEMNVSTLELGDSALYLCASSLVGVGAFFGQGTRLTVV.

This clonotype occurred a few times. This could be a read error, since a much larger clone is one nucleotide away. CDR3 loop: CASSQARDNYGYTF. The CDR3 DNA follows: TGCGCCAGCAGCCAAGCCAGAGATAACTATGGCTACACCTTC. This rearrangement joins TRBV4-1 to TRBJ1-2; D not certain. The CDR3 runs to 14 residues. Germline CDR1 MGHRA, CDR2 YSYEKL. Between the trimmed V and J ends, which lost 1 base and 1 base, there was a span of 7 bases.